This T cell receptor beta chain was identified in a study of shared clonotypes between healthy human individuals (dated by TCRdb to about 2020). Some background on the complete study: The cohort comprised two women and a few men aged 18 to 49 years. The study deeply sequenced blood TCR repertoires of several healthy adults to estimate repertoire size and the extent of clonotype sharing between individuals. To increase sequencing depth and limit assay-specific biases, TCR repertoire library preparation and sequencing were carried out by different laboratories using diverse techniques. Between about 0.8 and 8.9 billion PBMCs per donor were obtained by leukapheresis.

The sample holds one count of this clone. The antigen this receptor binds is unknown. Base qualities were left out, and no much larger clone turns up one base away. Donors were healthy HIV-negative adults with no recently reported acute infections or vaccinations. Every donor was a Caucasian adult residing in Nashville, Tennessee, USA. For unsorted samples, 90 million to 95 million PBMCs were counted, and genomic DNA was extracted using the QIAamp DNA Blood Mini kit. After blood collection by leukapheresis, PBMCs were isolated using Ficoll-Histopaque density gradient centrifugation and then cryopreserved in the vapor phase of liquid nitrogen. What the authors observed across the whole study: Pairwise subsampling led to the expectation that sequencing depth would affect the degree of clonotype sharing among donors. Sampling was limited to blood, and TCR repertoires in tissue likely differ from TCR repertoires in blood. The small number of donors limited the genetic and exposure-history diversity represented.

Using the deep immunoSEQ assay, multiplex PCR amplified TCR CDR3 regions from genomic DNA. Genomic DNA extracted from each cell subset was distributed evenly over all wells of several immunoSEQ 96-well plates, and each plate served as one replicate. Each replicate PCR for unsorted PBMC received 300 to 350 ng genomic DNA, equal to tens of thousands of T cell genomes. Unsorted PBMC genomic DNA was sequenced across ten immunoSEQ deep assay plates. Purified libraries were measured with a Qubit 3.0 fluorometer, size-checked on a Bioanalyzer 2100, and measured again with the KAPA Library Quantification kit. Each immunoSEQ 96-well plate was sequenced on its own single-read 150-cycle Illumina NextSeq 550 flow cell. From the authors' description of their analysis: The immunoSEQ output contained only junctional sequences without quality scores, so filtering could not match that applied to full-length reads. To assign V/J genes and CDR3, sequences were annotated against IMGT germline references using PyIR, a Python wrapper for IgBLAST v1.9. Reads with weak V/J assignments (E-value above 1e-6), missing CDR3, stop codons, out-of-frame junctions, or ambiguous translated residues were removed. V3J clonotypes were defined as sequences sharing the same inferred V gene, J gene, and CDR3 amino acid sequence. Percentage overlap between repertoires was calculated by dividing the number of shared unique clonotypes by the size of the smaller repertoire. RTK rarefaction, the Chao1 estimator, and Recon v2.1 estimates of unobserved clonotypes were used to assess repertoire richness. TCRdb mirrors the immuneACCESS table, restricted to in-frame sequences. Some clones are absent from its copies; in checked studies, under half trace to an unresolved V gene, and the reason for the others is unknown. V, J and clone size are those of that table, while D and trimming were read from the DNA. This sample is represented by about 500,000 clones; 60% to 80% of them were singletons. The top ten clones comprise around 11% of the sample.

The CDR3 runs 17 amino acids, cysteine and phenylalanine included. Only the CDR3 part of the read is kept: 51 bases, read in frame from the first base. The germline V gene supplies CDR1 SGHRS and CDR2 YFSETQ. V drops 3 bases and J drops 0 bases, leaving 16 bases in between. The receptor was isolated from a middle-aged woman in good health. Some clones in this sample may be carry-over from other donors' samples. Sequencing was done on a sample of PBMCs. The V gene is TRBV5-1 and the J gene is TRBJ1-3, with the identity of the D gene unclear. At the DNA level, the sequence is TGCGCCAGCAGCTGGTCCCCTGGCGGCCGCTCTGGAAACACCATATATTTT. It is translated as CASSWSPGGRSGNTIYF.